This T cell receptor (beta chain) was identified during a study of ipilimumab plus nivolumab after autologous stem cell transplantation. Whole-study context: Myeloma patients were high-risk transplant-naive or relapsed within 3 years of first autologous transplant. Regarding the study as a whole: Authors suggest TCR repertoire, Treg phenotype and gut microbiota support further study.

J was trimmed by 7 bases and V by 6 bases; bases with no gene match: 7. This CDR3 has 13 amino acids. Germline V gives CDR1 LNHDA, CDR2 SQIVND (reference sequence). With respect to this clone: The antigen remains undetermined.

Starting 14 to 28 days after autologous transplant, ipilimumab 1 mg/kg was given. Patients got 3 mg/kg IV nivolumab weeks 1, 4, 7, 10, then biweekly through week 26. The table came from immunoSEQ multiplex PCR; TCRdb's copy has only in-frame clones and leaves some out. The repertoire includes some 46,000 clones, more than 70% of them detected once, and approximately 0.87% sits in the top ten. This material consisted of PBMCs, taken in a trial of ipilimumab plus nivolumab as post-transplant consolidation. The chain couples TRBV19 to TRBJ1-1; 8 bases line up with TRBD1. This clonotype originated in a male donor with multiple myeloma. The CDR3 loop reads CASSLQGVGEAFF. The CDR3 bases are TGTGCCAGTAGCCTACAGGGGGTCGGTGAAGCTTTCTTT. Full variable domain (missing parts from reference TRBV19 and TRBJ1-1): DGGITQSPKYLFRKEGQNVTLSCEQNLNHDAMYWYRQDPGQGLRLIYYSQIVNDFQKGDIAEGYSVSREKKESFPLTVTSAQKNPTAFYLCASSLQGVGEAFFGQGTRLTVV.